This T cell receptor beta chain appears in the sequencing data of a study of blood T cell repertoires in COVID-19. This clone occurred once. V was trimmed by 4 bases and J by 6 bases, leaving 17 bases between them. The CDR3 covers 15 residues. Germline-derived CDR1 and CDR2 are SNHLY and FYNNEI. The assay was immunoSEQ multiplex PCR, and TCRdb's table has in-frame clones only and misses some. The sample shows hundreds of thousands of clones, roughly 80% of them seen only once. Sequenced sample: peripheral blood. The chain recombines TRBV2 with TRBJ2-3; TRBD1 is a possible D gene (6 bases). The receptor was isolated from a man aged 80 or over with acute or convalescent COVID-19. For the CDR3, the DNA is TGTGCCAGCAGTGGCCCGCAGGGGCGAGGGGATACGCAGTATTTT. It specifies CASSGPQGRGDTQYF. Full variable domain (rest looked up from reference TRBV2 and TRBJ2-3): EPEVTQTPSHQVTQMGQEVILRCVPISNHLYFYWYRQILGQKVEFLVSFYNNEISEKSEIFDDQFSVERPDGSNFTLKIRSTKLEDSAMYFCASSGPQGRGDTQYFGPGTRLTVL.